These 20 T cell receptor beta chains came from one sample sequenced in a study of T cells in Graves' hyperthyroidism and ophthalmopathy. RNA transcripts provided the source from which TCR beta CDR3 regions were amplified. The HTBI set primed first-round TCR CDR3 RT-PCR. Each CDR3 protein gets one entry after TCRdb re-called the multiplex PCR reads with MiXCR. The sample shows 600,000 to 900,000 distinct CDR3 sequences, over 15% of them seen only once. The sequenced material came from blood. The receptors originated from a man younger than 30 with Graves' hyperthyroidism.

This sequence joins TRBV7-2 and TRBJ2-7; D ambiguous. Germline CDR1 SGHTA, CDR2 FQGNSA. V lost 5 bases and J lost 9, with 17 bases in between. The CDR3 is 13 residues long. For the CDR3, the DNA is TGTGCCAGCAGCCAAAGGGCCGAGGTTCGGCAGTACTTC. It translates to CASSQRAEVRQYF.

The chain links TRBV18 to TRBJ1-1; D unclear. The V gene's germline CDR1 is KGHSH and CDR2 LQKENI. V was shortened by 7 bases and J by 4 bases, with 10 bases between the two germline ends. This CDR3 has 12 amino acids. In DNA, the CDR3 is TGTGCCAGCTTGCTTGATGCCACTGAAGCTTTCTTT. Translated, it gives CASLLDATEAFF.

CDR3 residues: CASGEPGTGGCSGNTIYF. CDR3 DNA: TGTGCTAGTGGTGAACCCGGGACAGGGGGTTGTTCTGGAAACACCATATATTTT. This sequence joins TRBV12-5 and TRBJ1-3; 11 nucleotides agree with TRBD1. The V gene end was trimmed by 5 bases and the J gene end by 1 base; junction bases not matched to a gene: 10. CDR1 and CDR2 (germline): LGHNT, FRNRAP. The CDR3 is made up of 18 amino acids. Full variable domain (missing parts from reference TRBV12-5 and TRBJ1-3): DARVTQTPRHKVTEMGQEVTMRCQPILGHNTVFWYRQTMMQGLELLAYFRNRAPLDDSGMPKDRFSAEMPDATLATLKIQPSEPRDSAVYFCASGEPGTGGCSGNTIYFGEGSWLTVV.

The chain uses TRBV10-2 and TRBJ1-2; 11 bases are a match to TRBD1. V lost 3 bases, J lost 0 bases, and 3 bases stayed unmatched. Germline CDR1 is WSHSY and CDR2 is SAAADI. The CDR3 is made up of 16 amino acids. CDR3 residues: CASSEGTGGANYGYTF. Here the CDR3 DNA reads TGCGCCAGCAGTGAAGGGACAGGGGGAGCTAACTATGGCTACACCTTC.

The sample holds many counts of this clonotype. The V call is TRBV12-3 or TRBV12-4, the J call TRBJ2-7; D unresolved. The CDR3 consists of 15 residues. Trimming pared 6 bases from V and 4 bases from J, leaving 19 bases between. For the CDR3, the DNA is TGTGCCAGCAGCCCCGAATTGGCCGGCCCGTACGAGCAGTACTTC. Translating gives CASSPELAGPYEQYF.

This chain uses TRBV15 with TRBJ1-5, with a possible D match to TRBD1 (5 bases). The germline V gene encodes CDR1 LNHNV and CDR2 YYDKDF (reference sequence). V shed 5 bases and J shed 2 bases, with 13 bases lying between them. The CDR3 covers 15 residues. For the CDR3, the DNA is TGTGCCACCAGCCCCCTGGGAGGGGGCAATCAGCCCCAGCATTTT. Protein sequence: CATSPLGGGNQPQHF. The full variable domain, completed using reference TRBV15 and TRBJ1-5, is DAMVIQNPRYQVTQFGKPVTLSCSQTLNHNVMYWYQQKSSQAPKLLFHYYDKDFNNEADTPDNFQSRRPNTSFCFLDIRSPGLGDTAMYLCATSPLGGGNQPQHFGDGTRLSIL.

In this sample, this clonotype turned up a few times. This chain links TRBV4-1 with TRBJ2-1, with 12 bases that match TRBD2. This CDR3 region has 16 residues. V lost 11 bases and J lost 7; bases outside the gene matches: 15. Per germline, CDR1 MGHRA and CDR2 YSYEKL. DNA for the CDR3: TGCGCCTCCTCACCCGGACTAGCGGGATTGATAAATGAGCAGTTCTTC. Protein sequence: CASSPGLAGLINEQFF.

V usage is TRBV6-2 or TRBV6-3 and J usage is TRBJ2-3; TRBD2 aligns across 13 bases. The V and J ends lost 5 bases and 7 bases, in that order; junction bases with no gene match: 9. Germline assignment: CDR1 MNHEY and CDR2 SVGEGT. The CDR3 spans 16 residues. CDR3 residues: CASSLLTSGRVYTQYF. The CDR3 DNA follows: TGTGCCAGCAGTCTCTTAACTAGCGGGAGGGTCTATACGCAGTATTTT.

This clonotype occurred a few times. The chain combines TRBV7-9 with TRBJ2-1, with D possibly being TRBD1 (6 bases). CDR1 and CDR2 (germline): SEHNR, FQNEAQ (reference sequence). V lost 0 bases and J 4 bases, leaving 10 bases between the germline ends. The CDR3 sequence is 15 residues long. DNA of the CDR3: TGTGCCAGCAGCTTAGCACAGGGAGTATACAATGAGCAGTTCTTC. It encodes CASSLAQGVYNEQFF. Supplemented by reference TRBV7-9 and TRBJ2-1, the full variable domain reads DTGVSQNPRHKITKRGQNVTFRCDPISEHNRLYWYRQTLGQGPEFLTYFQNEAQLEKSRLLSDRFSAERPKGSFSTLEIQRTEQGDSAMYLCASSLAQGVYNEQFFGPGTRLTVL.

This clonotype occurred many times. The V and J genes are TRBV27 and TRBJ1-1; 11 positions match TRBD1. The CDR3 totals 15 residues. Trimming cost V 4 bases and J 1 base; bases outside gene matches: 2. Germline V gives CDR1 MNHEY, CDR2 SMNVEV (reference sequence). This CDR3 reads CASSSGQGGNTEAFF. In nucleotides, the CDR3 is TGTGCCAGCAGTTCGGGACAGGGGGGGAACACTGAAGCTTTCTTT.

This clonotype occurred a few times. The chain has TRBV20-1 and TRBJ1-2; D uncertain. V shed 1 base and J shed 5 bases, with 11 bases lying between them. Germline V gene data show CDR1 as DFQATT and CDR2 as SNEGSKA (reference sequence). The CDR3 contains 13 residues. CDR3 DNA: TGCAGTGCTAGAGTTGCGACCTCATATGGCTACACCTTC. Protein: CSARVATSYGYTF.

The chain employs TRBV10-3 and TRBJ2-3, with no clear D. CDR3 length: 13 amino acids. CDR1 is ENHRY and CDR2 is SYGVKD in the germline V gene. V was cut by 2 bases and J by 6 bases, with 9 bases left in between. CDR3 DNA sequence: TGTGCCATCAGTGAGAAGGGTGGGGATACGCAGTATTTT. Amino acids: CAISEKGGDTQYF.

This chain links TRBV19 with TRBJ1-3; D call uncertain. The V gene lost 4 bases and the J gene lost 5 bases, with 9 bases spanning the gap. Germline loops: CDR1 LNHDA, CDR2 SQIVND (reference sequence). The CDR3 spans 13 residues. In DNA, the CDR3 is TGTGCCAGTAGTACTGGCGGGCGAAACACCATATATTTT. It yields the protein CASSTGGRNTIYF. Combining the CDR3 with reference TRBV19 and TRBJ1-3 gives the whole variable domain DGGITQSPKYLFRKEGQNVTLSCEQNLNHDAMYWYRQDPGQGLRLIYYSQIVNDFQKGDIAEGYSVSREKKESFPLTVTSAQKNPTAFYLCASSTGGRNTIYFGEGSWLTVV.

Many counts were recorded for this clonotype. The gene calls are TRBV20-1 and TRBJ2-3, with 10 bases matching TRBD1. The germline gives CDR1 DFQATT, CDR2 SNEGSKA (reference sequence). V lost 0 bases to trimming and J lost 3 bases; unmatched junction nucleotides: 3. This CDR3 contains 15 residues. The CDR3 loop is CSARDAGQGTDTQYF. DNA of the CDR3: TGCAGTGCTAGAGATGCGGGACAGGGGACAGATACGCAGTATTTT.

This CDR3 reads CAINQGGVESPLHF. CDR3 coding DNA: TGTGCCATCAACCAAGGCGGGGTCGAGTCACCCCTCCACTTT. The V and J genes are TRBV10-3 and TRBJ1-6; D is unresolved. V lost 7 bases to trimming and J lost 10 bases, with 17 bases between them. The CDR3 has 14 amino acids. Germline V gene data show CDR1 as ENHRY and CDR2 as SYGVKD.

This clonotype has at least ten counts. The rearrangement joins TRBV28 to TRBJ1-2; 10 bases fit TRBD1. V lost 5 bases to trimming and J lost 5 bases; unmatched junction nucleotides: 8. Germline-derived CDR1 and CDR2 are MDHEN and SYDVKM. The CDR3 is made up of 15 amino acids. CDR3 amino acids: CASSPQTGGGYGYTF. CDR3 bases: TGTGCCAGCAGTCCACAGACAGGGGGCGGTTATGGCTACACCTTC.

In its sample, this clonotype was seen once. The chain combines TRBV19 with TRBJ1-1; no reliable D call. This CDR3 contains 15 residues. CDR1 and CDR2 from the germline V gene are LNHDA and SQIVND (reference sequence). V shed 6 bases and J shed 1 base, with 15 bases lying between them. CDR3: CASRKTRVENTEAFF. In nucleotides, the CDR3 is TGTGCCAGTAGGAAGACAAGGGTCGAGAACACTGAAGCTTTCTTT.

This clonotype was recorded at least ten times. J is TRBJ2-7 and V is TRBV7-2, with TRBD2 identical over 8 bases. V was clipped by 8 bases and J by 2 bases; unmatched bases: 8. Germline values: CDR1 SGHTA, CDR2 FQGNSA. The CDR3 runs to 14 residues. CDR3 DNA sequence: TGTGCCAGCGGGCGGGGGGCTCTAGCCTACGAGCAGTACTTC. Translating it yields CASGRGALAYEQYF.

The rearrangement links TRBV4-2 to TRBJ1-6; D uncertain. The CDR3 length is 15 residues. Trimming removed 4 bases from V and 9 bases from J, with 16 bases in between. The V gene's germline CDR1 is LGHNA and CDR2 YNFKEQ. CDR3 amino acids: CASSPTPEEGSPLHF. DNA for the CDR3: TGTGCCAGCAGCCCTACGCCGGAGGAGGGTTCACCCCTCCACTTT.

This clonotype was detected ten times or more. The chain carries TRBV11-1 and TRBJ2-5, with 14 positions matching TRBD2. With 5 bases clipped from V and 5 bases from J, the junction kept 13 bases outside the gene matches. Germline V lookup: CDR1 SGHAT, CDR2 FQDESV (reference sequence). The CDR3 is made up of 18 amino acids. The CDR3 DNA is TGTGCCAGCAGCCGAATTCCCCTGACTAGCGGGAGGGCGGAGACCCAGTACTTC. Amino acids: CASSRIPLTSGRAETQYF.